The T cell receptor beta chain described here comes from a study of spatial heterogeneity in lung cancer. Study information: Among detected sequences, beta-chain ones consistently exceeded alpha-chain ones in number. Study-wide findings and caveats: Ubiquitous expanded tumor TCRs surfaced in blood more at resection than they did at follow-up.

TCRdb re-called the 5' RACE reads with MiXCR, one entry per CDR3 protein. The sample records about 22,000 distinct CDR3 sequences, just under 6% being singletons. The CDR3 is 16 amino acids. The germline V gene encodes CDR1 MNHEY and CDR2 SVGAGI. V gave up 6 bases and J gave up 0 bases; unmatched junction bases: 9. This sample's time point: sample taken at primary tumor resection. The donors comprised about 69 untreated early-stage non-small cell lung cancer patients. Unsorted tumor, nontumor lung tissue or cryopreserved PBMC supplied the whole RNA. This clonotype was detected ten times or more. Antigen specificity is unknown.

Sequenced here: PBMCs, sampled at surgery. This chain connects TRBV6-5 to TRBJ2-3; 7 bases fit TRBD2. The TCR sequence derives from a male donor with early-stage non-small cell lung cancer. The chain's CDR3 is CASSPSGAPSTDTQYF. CDR3 bases: TGTGCCAGCAGCCCGAGCGGGGCCCCTAGCACAGATACGCAGTATTTT.